The 4 T cell receptor beta chains reported below all come from one sample, sequenced in a study of blood T cell repertoires in COVID-19. The method was immunoSEQ multiplex PCR; TCRdb's version includes in-frame clones alone and lacks a portion of them. The sample carries about 70,000 clones, 75% to 90% recorded once. Sequencing was done on a sample of peripheral blood. These receptors originate from a human donor in a cohort sampled during active COVID-19.

The rearrangement uses TRBV4-3 and TRBJ2-2; 10 bases are shared with TRBD2. The CDR3 runs to 19 residues. Germline CDR1 and CDR2: LGHNA and YSLEER. V lost 0 bases and J lost 1; bases outside the gene matches: 8. In nucleotides, the CDR3 is TGCGCCAGCAGCCAAGAAAGTAGCGGGGGGAACCTGAACACCGGGGAGCTGTTTTTT. This encodes CASSQESSGGNLNTGELFF.

The J gene is TRBJ1-2, the V gene TRBV2, with D possibly matching TRBD1 (6 bases). V was shortened by 4 bases and J by 0 bases, with 9 bases between the two germline ends. CDR3 length equals 14 residues. In germline, CDR1 is SNHLY, CDR2 FYNNEI. CDR3: CASSGQAANYGYTF. The DNA for the CDR3 is TGTGCCAGCAGTGGACAGGCAGCTAACTATGGCTACACCTTC.

The CDR3 spells CASSDFGTRGSPLHF. The DNA of the CDR3 is TGTGCCAGCAGTGACTTCGGGACACGCGGGTCACCCCTCCACTTT. The rearrangement joins TRBV6-4 to TRBJ1-6, with D possibly being TRBD1 (6 bases). Germline loops: CDR1 MRHNA, CDR2 SNTAGT. The CDR3 length is 15 residues. V shed 1 base and J shed 10 bases, with 14 bases lying between them.

The chain links TRBV6-5 to TRBJ1-2; 8 positions match TRBD1. The CDR3 totals 14 residues. V dropped 6 bases and J dropped 7; count of bases not matched to a gene: 10. Per germline, CDR1 MNHEY and CDR2 SVGAGI. The CDR3 loop is CASSFPGQEGGYTF. The CDR3 coding sequence is TGTGCCAGCAGCTTTCCGGGACAGGAGGGTGGCTACACCTTC.